This entry is about one T cell receptor (beta chain). No antigen is known for it. Random hexamers were used to reverse transcribe the RNA input (about 0.5 to 1 ug). Amplification of TCR beta CDR3 across 54 Vbeta and 13 Jbeta was performed with immunoSEQ multiplex PCR. TCRdb itself ran the immunoSEQ multiplex PCR reads through MiXCR, one entry per CDR3 protein. The sample yields more than 100,000 distinct CDR3 sequences, roughly 94% seen once. Germline-derived CDR1 and CDR2 are MGHRA and YSYEKL. V lost 2 bases to trimming and J lost 1 base, with 9 bases between them. The CDR3 length is 14 residues. This entry comes from a study of CD8 T cells in Susac syndrome. Study outcomes and limitations: The authors acknowledged that the study's TCR sequencing and HLA analysis involved relatively few individuals.

This sequence joins TRBV4-1 and TRBJ2-7; D not certain. The origin of this receptor is a human donor with Susac syndrome. Sequenced material: CD8+ T cells from PBMCs. The CDR3 spells CASSQLDGSYEQYF. DNA for the CDR3: TGCGCCAGCAGCCAACTCGACGGGTCCTACGAGCAGTACTTC.